This T cell receptor (beta chain) was identified in a study of control samples from healthy donors and cancer patients. The count of this clone is one. The protocol was immunoSEQ multiplex PCR, while the TCRdb copy is restricted to in-frame clones and leaves out a portion. In the table there are more than 110,000 clones, around nine tenths of which are singletons. Trimming took 0 bases from V and 5 from J; bases not matched to a gene: 6. The CDR3 has 15 amino acids. In germline, CDR1 is SGHRS, CDR2 YFSETQ. Source material: blood. The clonotype comes from a woman aged 25 to 39 in good health. This chain joins TRBV5-1 and TRBJ2-7; 9 bases line up with TRBD2. CDR3 in DNA: TGCGCCAGCAGCTTGGGTAGCGGGAGCGGACACGAGCAGTACTTC. This sequence encodes CASSLGSGSGHEQYF.